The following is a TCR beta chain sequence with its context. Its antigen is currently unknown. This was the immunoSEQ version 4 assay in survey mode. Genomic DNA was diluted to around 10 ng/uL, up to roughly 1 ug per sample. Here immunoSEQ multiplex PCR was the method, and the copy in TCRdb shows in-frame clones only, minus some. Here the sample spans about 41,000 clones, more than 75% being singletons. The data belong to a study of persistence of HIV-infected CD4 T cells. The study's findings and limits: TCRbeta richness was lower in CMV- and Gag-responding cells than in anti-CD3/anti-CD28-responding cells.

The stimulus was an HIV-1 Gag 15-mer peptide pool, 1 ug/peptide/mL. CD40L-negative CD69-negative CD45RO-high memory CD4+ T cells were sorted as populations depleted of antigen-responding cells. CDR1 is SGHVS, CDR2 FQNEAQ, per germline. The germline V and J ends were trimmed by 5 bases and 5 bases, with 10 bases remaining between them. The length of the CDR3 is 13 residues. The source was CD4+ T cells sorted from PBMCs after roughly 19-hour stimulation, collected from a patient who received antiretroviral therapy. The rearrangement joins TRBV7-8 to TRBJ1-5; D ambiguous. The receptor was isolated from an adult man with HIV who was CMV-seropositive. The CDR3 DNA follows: TGTGCCAGCAGCAGCCGTGGTTATCAGCCCCAGCATTTT. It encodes CASSSRGYQPQHF.